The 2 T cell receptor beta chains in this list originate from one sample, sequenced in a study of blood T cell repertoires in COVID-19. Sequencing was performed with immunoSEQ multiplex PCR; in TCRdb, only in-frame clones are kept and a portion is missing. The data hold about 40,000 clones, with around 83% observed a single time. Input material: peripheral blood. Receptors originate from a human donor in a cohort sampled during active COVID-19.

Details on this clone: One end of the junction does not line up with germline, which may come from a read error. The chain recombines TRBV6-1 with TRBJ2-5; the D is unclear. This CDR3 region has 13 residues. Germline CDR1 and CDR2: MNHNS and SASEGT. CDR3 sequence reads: CTSSYRLSETQYF. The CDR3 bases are TGTACCAGCAGTTATCGTCTTAGCGAGACCCAGTACTTC.

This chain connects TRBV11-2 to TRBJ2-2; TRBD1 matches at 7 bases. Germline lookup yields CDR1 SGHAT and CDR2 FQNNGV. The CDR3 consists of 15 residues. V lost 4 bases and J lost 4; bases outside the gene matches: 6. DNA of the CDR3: TGTGCCAGCAGCTCCCAGGGGGTTAGCACCGGGGAGCTGTTTTTT. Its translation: CASSSQGVSTGELFF.